These T cell receptor beta chains were read from a single sample in a study of T cells after posttransplantation cyclophosphamide. Generated by immunoSEQ multiplex PCR, the TCRdb table keeps only in-frame clones and is missing some. The sample has over 35,000 clones, none seen only once. Sequencing used PBMCs. These receptors came from a man aged 40-55 years in good health, CMV-negative, and a related stem cell transplant donor. CDR3s leave out the opening cysteine and the closing phenylalanine or tryptophan.

v_call: TRBV4-1; cdr3_aa: ASSQERGSGYT
v_call: TRBV19; cdr3_aa: ASRGTKDEQY
v_call: TRBV11-2; cdr3_aa: ASTDLATDTQY
v_call: TRBV29-1; cdr3_aa: SVVQAGAQY
v_call: TRBV4-2; cdr3_aa: ASSQDWREETQY
v_call: TRBV19; cdr3_aa: ASSPDRGSTYEQY
v_call: TRBV5-1; cdr3_aa: ASSLGNRLTSTDTQY
v_call: TRBV29-1; cdr3_aa: SVVTTGLSSYT
v_call: TRBV10-2; cdr3_aa: ASSDTGVGGANVLT
v_call: TRBV30; cdr3_aa: AWSPPGQRNTEAF
v_call: TRBV30; cdr3_aa: AWTGQTILMNTEAF
v_call: TRBV2; cdr3_aa: ASRLASPGNEQF
v_call: TRBV7-8; cdr3_aa: ASSSGGRSYNEQF